This TCR beta chain was recorded in a study of T cells in Graves' hyperthyroidism and ophthalmopathy. TCR beta CDR3 regions were amplified from RNA. The study used the HTBI primer set for a first-round RT-PCR of the TCR CDR3. TCRdb passed the multiplex PCR reads through MiXCR, listing each CDR3 protein once. The sample holds fewer than 550,000 distinct CDR3 sequences; approximately 15% are singletons and the top ten take 14%. This clonotype was detected ten times or more. The CDR3 is made up of 11 amino acids. V was clipped by 6 bases and J by 5 bases, with 10 bases between them. Per the germline V gene, CDR1 is DFQATT and CDR2 is SNEGSKA (reference sequence).

Sequenced material: blood. The rearrangement uses TRBV20-1 and TRBJ1-2; D unresolved. This receptor was taken from a woman aged 18-35 years with Graves' hyperthyroidism. The CDR3 loop reads CSAVEGYGYTF. The DNA for the CDR3 is TGCAGTGCCGTAGAGGGTTATGGCTACACCTTC.